This T cell receptor (beta chain) comes out of a study of CD8 T cells in Susac syndrome. General study findings and limits: As the study acknowledged, the number of individuals in its TCR sequencing and HLA analysis was relatively small.

RNA in amounts of roughly 0.5 to 1 ug was reverse transcribed with random hexamers. TCRdb re-called the immunoSEQ multiplex PCR reads with MiXCR, one entry per CDR3 protein. This table has some 200,000 distinct CDR3 sequences, roughly 95% appearing once. A remark on this clonotype: Its antigen is still unknown.

Sequencing targeted TCR beta in T cells from blood (CD8+ and CD4+). This CDR3 contains 14 residues. Germline V gene lookup returns CDR1 MNHEY and CDR2 SVGAGI. V shed 6 bases and J shed 7 bases, with 15 bases lying between them. Specimen: CD4+ T cells from PBMCs. This sequence originates from a human donor with Susac syndrome. This chain connects TRBV6-5 to TRBJ1-4; D unclear. The CDR3 protein is CASSLIGPSEKLFF. CDR3 coding DNA: TGTGCCAGCAGCTTAATAGGCCCCAGTGAAAAACTGTTTTTT.